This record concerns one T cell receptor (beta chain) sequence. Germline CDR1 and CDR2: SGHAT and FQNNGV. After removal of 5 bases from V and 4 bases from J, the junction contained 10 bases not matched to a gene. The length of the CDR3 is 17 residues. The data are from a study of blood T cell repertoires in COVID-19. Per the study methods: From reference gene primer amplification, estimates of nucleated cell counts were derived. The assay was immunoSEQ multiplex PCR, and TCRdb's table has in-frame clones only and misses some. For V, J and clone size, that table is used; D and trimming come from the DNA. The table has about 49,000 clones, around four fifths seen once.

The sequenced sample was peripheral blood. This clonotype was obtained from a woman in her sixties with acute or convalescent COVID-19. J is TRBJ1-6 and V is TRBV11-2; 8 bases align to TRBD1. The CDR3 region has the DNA TGTGCCAGCAGCCCAAGACAGGGGCCCCCATATAATTCACCCCTCCACTTT. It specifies CASSPRQGPPYNSPLHF.